Following are 32 T cell receptor beta chains from one sample sequenced in a study of blood T cell repertoires in COVID-19 (dated by TCRdb to 2019 to 2021). The receptor library was made with the immunoSEQ multiplex PCR assay. In its TCRdb copy, this immuneACCESS table keeps in-frame sequences only and misses some clones. Where compared with another copy, unresolved V genes explain less than half of these, and the others have no known cause. The sample table contains about 300,000 clones; only one count was recorded for more than 70% of them. The ten largest account for approximately 6.6% of the sample. The sequenced sample was peripheral blood. Source of these receptors: a woman aged 25 to 39 who had recovered from COVID-19.

The chain combines TRBV30 with TRBJ1-1; TRBD1 matches at 7 bases. Germline assignment: CDR1 GTSNPN and CDR2 SVGIG (reference sequence). The V segment lost 7 bases and the J segment 5 bases; nucleotides outside the gene matches: 10. CDR3 length: 13 amino acids. Here the CDR3 reads CASSWTGWTEAFF. The CDR3 coding sequence is TGTGCCTCCTCATGGACAGGCTGGACTGAAGCTTTCTTT.

This clone was picked up one time. V and J are TRBV4-2 and TRBJ1-2; no definite D call. Between the trimmed V and J ends, which lost 0 bases and 8 bases, there was a span of 13 bases. There are 14 residues in the CDR3. Germline-derived CDR1 and CDR2 are LGHNA and YNFKEQ. CDR3 amino acids: CASSQEVTMIGYTF. DNA for the CDR3: TGTGCCAGCAGCCAAGAAGTGACAATGATAGGCTACACCTTC.

This clone was recorded once. The chain employs TRBV9 and TRBJ2-2; D is possibly TRBD2 (7 bases). This CDR3 has 16 residues. The germline CDR1 and CDR2 sequences are SGDLS and YYNGEE. Between the trimmed V and J ends, which lost 2 bases and 4 bases, there was a span of 15 bases. CDR3 DNA: TGTGCCAGCAGCGTGGGGGGGGCTTCGGCCACCGGGGAGCTGTTTTTT. This codes for CASSVGGASATGELFF.

V is TRBV6-2 or TRBV6-3 and J is TRBJ2-7; 11 bases agree with TRBD1. Germline V lookup: CDR1 MNHEY, CDR2 SVGEGT. The length of the CDR3 is 13 residues. Trimming removed 4 bases from V and 6 bases from J; junction bases left unmatched: 2. The chain's CDR3 is CASSFGTGGEQYF. The CDR3 coding sequence is TGTGCCAGCAGTTTCGGGACAGGGGGCGAGCAGTACTTC.

The rearrangement links TRBV19 to TRBJ1-2; the D gene is possibly TRBD1 (6 bases). The CDR3 has 16 amino acids. With 5 bases removed from V and 4 bases from J, the gap between germline ends came to 20 bases. Germline values: CDR1 LNHDA, CDR2 SQIVND (reference sequence). CDR3 nucleotides: TGTGCCAGTAGTCCCCCCCCCGACAGGCCAATCTATGGCTACACCTTC. Its translation is CASSPPPDRPIYGYTF.

The V and J genes are TRBV7-2 and TRBJ1-1; D uncertain. Germline values: CDR1 SGHTA, CDR2 FQGNSA. This CDR3 has 16 amino acids. V shed 5 bases and J shed 10 bases, with 26 bases lying between them. CDR3 sequence (DNA): TGTGCCAGCAGCCCAAGCCCTAGTTCGTCTCGGGATGGAGCTTTCTTT. It translates to CASSPSPSSSRDGAFF.

The chain links TRBV11-1 to TRBJ2-1; 14 nucleotides agree with TRBD2. J gave up 8 bases and V 3 bases, and 3 bases lay outside the gene matches. CDR1 is SGHAT and CDR2 is FQDESV in the germline V gene (reference sequence). The CDR3 runs 15 residues. The CDR3 region is CASSFGLAGGDEQFF. DNA of the CDR3: TGTGCCAGCAGCTTTGGACTAGCGGGGGGTGATGAGCAGTTCTTC.

The chain uses TRBV29-1 and TRBJ1-1, with 7 nucleotides matching TRBD1. CDR1 SQVTM and CDR2 ANQGSEA come from the germline V gene. V dropped 6 bases and J dropped 4; count of bases not matched to a gene: 11. The CDR3 runs 14 residues. The CDR3 sequence: CSVSHRGLFTEAFF. The CDR3 DNA follows: TGCAGCGTGTCCCACAGGGGTTTATTCACTGAAGCTTTCTTT.

The chain couples TRBV6-4 to TRBJ1-2, with a tentative D call TRBD1 (6 bases). The CDR3 has 15 residues. Trimming cost V 5 bases and J 0 bases, with 13 bases left between them. CDR1 is MRHNA and CDR2 is SNTAGT in the germline V gene. CDR3 sequence reads: CASSPEQGANYGYTF. Here the CDR3 DNA reads TGTGCCAGCAGTCCAGAACAGGGAGCTAACTATGGCTACACCTTC.

V is TRBV2 and J is TRBJ1-4; D ambiguous. The CDR3 loop spans 14 amino acids. Deletions cut 7 bases from V and 3 bases from J, with 12 bases between. Germline V gene data show CDR1 as SNHLY and CDR2 as FYNNEI. The DNA of the CDR3 is TGTGCCAGCACGTTGTCAGGATCTAATGAAAAACTGTTTTTT. This sequence encodes CASTLSGSNEKLFF.

This clone showed up just a few times. This chain uses TRBV24-1 with TRBJ2-1; D is perhaps TRBD2 (6 bases). The V end lost 5 bases, the J end lost 7 bases, and 17 bases lay between the germline ends. Germline V gene lookup returns CDR1 KGHDR and CDR2 SFDVKD. There are 15 residues in the CDR3. The CDR3 DNA reads as TGTGCCACCAGTGTGGGCGGGGCCGCTGGGAATGAGCAGTTCTTC. It codes for CATSVGGAAGNEQFF.

For the CDR3, the DNA is TGCGCCAGCAGCCCGACAGGTGAGGACATTCAGTACTTC. Its translation is CASSPTGEDIQYF. The rearrangement joins TRBV5-1 to TRBJ2-4; weak D call: TRBD1 (6 bases). CDR1 is SGHRS and CDR2 is YFSETQ in the germline V gene. The CDR3 sequence is 13 residues long. V was clipped by 4 bases and J by 8 bases, with 13 bases between them.

The chain is built from TRBV4-3 and TRBJ1-2, with D possibly being TRBD1 (6 bases). V was trimmed by 0 bases and J by 8 bases, leaving 10 bases between them. The CDR3 runs to 13 residues. The germline V gene has CDR1 LGHNA and CDR2 YSLEER. Here the CDR3 DNA reads TGCGCCAGCAGCCAAGACAGGGGCCGAGGCTACACCTTC. Encoded protein: CASSQDRGRGYTF.

This chain links TRBV7-6 with TRBJ2-2; 9 positions match TRBD2. Trimming at V came to 3 bases and at J to 3 bases, leaving 11 bases not matched to a gene. Germline V CDR1 and CDR2: SGHVS, FNYEAQ. The CDR3 is 18 residues long. The CDR3 is CASSFLRLAGSHTGELFF. The DNA for the CDR3 is TGTGCCAGCAGCTTCTTACGTCTAGCGGGGAGCCACACCGGGGAGCTGTTTTTT.

J is TRBJ2-7 and V is TRBV6-5; unclear D gene. Germline CDR1 is MNHEY and CDR2 is SVGAGI. This CDR3 contains 16 residues. The V end was cut by 2 bases, the J end by 6 bases, with 20 bases between. The CDR3 nucleotides read TGTGCCAGCAGTTACGGCGGCGCGCGAGGAGCTAGCGAGCAGTACTTC. The encoded protein is CASSYGGARGASEQYF.

The gene calls are TRBV11-2 and TRBJ2-3, with D tentatively TRBD2 (6 bases). Per the germline V gene, CDR1 is SGHAT and CDR2 is FQNNGV. The germline V and J ends were trimmed by 4 bases and 6 bases, with 11 bases remaining between them. CDR3 length: 13 amino acids. CDR3 sequence: CASSSWGVDTQYF. DNA for the CDR3: TGTGCCAGCAGCTCCTGGGGGGTGGATACGCAGTATTTT.

Remarks on this clone: This sample includes further DNA sequences coding for the same CDR3. The V call is TRBV5-1, the J call TRBJ2-1; D uncertain. Trimming left V 0 bases short and J 0 bases short, with 7 bases between. Germline V lookup: CDR1 SGHRS, CDR2 YFSETQ. There are 15 residues in the CDR3. CDR3: CASSLASSSYNEQFF. The CDR3 DNA follows: TGCGCCAGCAGCTTGGCCTCTAGCTCCTACAATGAGCAGTTCTTC.

This rearrangement joins TRBV10-3 to TRBJ1-1, with D perhaps TRBD1 (6 bases). With 6 bases removed from V and 3 bases from J, the gap between germline ends came to 11 bases. The CDR3 has 13 residues. In germline, CDR1 is ENHRY, CDR2 SYGVKD. The CDR3 nucleotides read TGTGCCATCAGAATGGACAGAGACACTGAAGCTTTCTTT. Translating gives CAIRMDRDTEAFF.

The chain has TRBV6-5 and TRBJ1-5, with 7 bases fitting TRBD1. The junction had 7 bases not matched to a gene; V was cut back by 6 bases and J by 5 bases. This CDR3 region has 14 residues. Germline V CDR1 and CDR2: MNHEY, SVGAGI. The CDR3 region is CASSLGQRYQPQHF. The CDR3 DNA reads as TGTGCCAGCAGCTTGGGACAGCGCTATCAGCCCCAGCATTTT.

This sequence joins TRBV28 and TRBJ2-7; 9 bases fit TRBD1. The J segment lost 4 bases and the V segment lost 6 bases, leaving 13 bases of the junction unmatched. The CDR3 contains 16 residues. Per germline, CDR1 MDHEN and CDR2 SYDVKM. The CDR3 DNA is TGTGCCAGCAGCAAACCGGGACAGGGAAGAATGTACGAGCAGTACTTC. It yields the protein CASSKPGQGRMYEQYF.

This chain connects TRBV10-3 to TRBJ1-5, with 8 positions matching TRBD1. Germline CDR1 reads ENHRY; CDR2 reads SYGVKD. V trimming: 4 bases; J trimming: 4 bases; junction bases outside the gene matches: 9. This CDR3 has 16 residues. In DNA form, the CDR3 reads TGTGCCATCAGTGGCAGGGGGCTGGAGGGAAATCAGCCCCAGCATTTT. The encoded protein is CAISGRGLEGNQPQHF.

The chain has TRBV19 and TRBJ1-2; maybe TRBD1 (5 bases). CDR1 is LNHDA and CDR2 is SQIVND in the germline V gene (reference sequence). The germline V and J ends were trimmed by 3 bases and 6 bases, with 14 bases remaining between them. CDR3 length: 14 amino acids. Here the CDR3 reads CASSIQGGRNGYTF. The DNA for the CDR3 is TGTGCCAGTAGTATTCAGGGAGGTAGAAATGGCTACACCTTC.

This clone came up once. The V call is TRBV14, the J call TRBJ1-2, with D hard to call. The ends were cut back, 4 bases at V and 3 bases at J, with 9 bases in the middle. Germline assignment: CDR1 SGHDN and CDR2 FVKESK. The CDR3 sequence is 13 residues long. In nucleotides, the CDR3 is TGTGCCAGCAGCCCCACAGCCTACTATGGCTACACCTTC. This sequence encodes CASSPTAYYGYTF.

The chain combines TRBV24-1 with TRBJ2-5; D is perhaps TRBD2 (6 bases). V was clipped by 6 bases and J by 5 bases, with 12 bases between them. Germline values: CDR1 KGHDR, CDR2 SFDVKD. CDR3 length: 13 residues. The CDR3, as DNA: TGTGCCACCAGTAGGAGACGGGAGGAGACCCAGTACTTC. Translating it yields CATSRRREETQYF.

The chain uses TRBV2 and TRBJ1-2; a possible D gene is TRBD1 (5 bases). Trimming stripped 1 base from V and 6 bases from J, with 12 bases between. The CDR3 length is 14 residues. Germline V gene data show CDR1 as SNHLY and CDR2 as FYNNEI. The CDR3 reads CASSEDGREDGYTF. Written as DNA, the CDR3 is TGTGCCAGCAGTGAAGACGGCAGGGAGGATGGCTACACCTTC.

The chain has TRBV18 and TRBJ2-1, with a possible D match to TRBD2 (5 bases). The germline CDR1 and CDR2 sequences are KGHSH and LQKENI. The CDR3 extends over 15 amino acids. V lost 1 base to trimming and J lost 4 bases, with 11 bases between them. The CDR3 spells CASSPQVGEYNEQFF. The CDR3 DNA sequence: TGTGCCAGCTCACCACAAGTGGGAGAGTACAATGAGCAGTTCTTC.

The chain carries TRBV7-2 and TRBJ1-2; maybe TRBD1 (6 bases). The V and J ends lost 4 bases and 8 bases respectively, with 11 bases between them. CDR1 SGHTA and CDR2 FQGNSA come from the germline V gene. The length of the CDR3 is 12 residues. The CDR3: CASSSWTEGYTF. In DNA, the CDR3 is TGTGCCAGCAGCTCCTGGACAGAAGGCTACACCTTC. Supplemented by reference TRBV7-2 and TRBJ1-2, the full variable domain reads GAGVSQSPSNKVTEKGKDVELRCDPISGHTALYWYRQSLGQGLEFLIYFQGNSAPDKSGLPSDRFSAERTGGSVSTLTIQRTQQEDSAVYLCASSSWTEGYTFGSGTRLTVV.

The chain combines TRBV5-8 with TRBJ2-5, with 11 nucleotides matching TRBD2. The length of the CDR3 is 17 residues. V shed 2 bases and J 5 bases; nucleotides not matched to a gene: 11. Germline CDR1 SGHTS, CDR2 YDEGEE. The CDR3 coding sequence is TGTGCCAGCAGCTTAGGGGCTAGCGGGGGGAAAATGGAGACCCAGTACTTC. Amino acid sequence: CASSLGASGGKMETQYF.

V is TRBV4-1 and J is TRBJ2-7; D remains ambiguous. The V and J ends lost 0 bases and 2 bases respectively, with 11 bases between them. Germline values: CDR1 MGHRA, CDR2 YSYEKL. The CDR3 has 15 amino acids. Written as DNA, the CDR3 is TGCGCCAGCAGCCAAGAGTCATCTACCGCCTACGAGCAGTACTTC. It yields the protein CASSQESSTAYEQYF.

The V and J genes are TRBV20-1 and TRBJ1-2; 8 bases are a match to TRBD1. CDR1 DFQATT and CDR2 SNEGSKA come from the germline V gene (reference sequence). With V trimmed by 6 bases and J by 4 bases, 1 base remained unmatched. CDR3 length equals 11 residues. CDR3 in amino acids: CSAQGAYGYTF. The CDR3 nucleotides are TGCAGTGCCCAGGGGGCCTATGGCTACACCTTC.

The chain recombines TRBV7-7 with TRBJ2-1; D call uncertain. CDR1 is SSHAT, CDR2 FNYEAQ, per germline (reference sequence). The V gene lost 5 bases and the J gene lost 2 bases, with 10 bases spanning the gap. The CDR3 covers 14 residues. CDR3 DNA sequence: TGTGCCAGCAGCCCCCACGACACCTACAATGAGCAGTTCTTC. Its translation: CASSPHDTYNEQFF.

This chain uses TRBV5-4 with TRBJ2-3; 13 bases line up with TRBD2. CDR3 length: 16 residues. Germline CDR1 and CDR2: SGHNT and YYREEE (reference sequence). The trim removed 5 bases at V and 4 bases at J, leaving 7 bases unmatched. CDR3 nucleotide sequence: TGTGCCAGCAGAGAAGGGACTAGCGGGGTTGCAGATACGCAGTATTTT. Its translation: CASREGTSGVADTQYF.